This T cell receptor (beta chain) is drawn from a study of blood T cell repertoires in COVID-19. Overall study context: There were acute and convalescent COVID-19 samples, and they came from the United States, Italy and Spain. T cells, B-cell-depleted T cells, or PBMCs supplied cDNA or gDNA.

The CDR3 sequence is 15 residues long. CDR1 SGHDT and CDR2 YYEEEE come from the germline V gene. Trimming stripped 4 bases from V and 2 bases from J, with 10 bases between. Profiling relied on immunoSEQ multiplex PCR, and the TCRdb table lists in-frame clones only, not all of them. The data show about 280,000 clones, around nine tenths seen once. This TCR was sampled from a man aged 45-60 years with acute or convalescent COVID-19. The V call is TRBV5-6, the J call TRBJ2-6, with a tentative D call TRBD1 (6 bases). The sequencing sample was made of peripheral blood. CDR3 sequence: CASSPRQAGANVLTF. CDR3 DNA sequence: TGTGCCAGCAGCCCTCGACAGGCTGGGGCCAACGTCCTGACTTTC.